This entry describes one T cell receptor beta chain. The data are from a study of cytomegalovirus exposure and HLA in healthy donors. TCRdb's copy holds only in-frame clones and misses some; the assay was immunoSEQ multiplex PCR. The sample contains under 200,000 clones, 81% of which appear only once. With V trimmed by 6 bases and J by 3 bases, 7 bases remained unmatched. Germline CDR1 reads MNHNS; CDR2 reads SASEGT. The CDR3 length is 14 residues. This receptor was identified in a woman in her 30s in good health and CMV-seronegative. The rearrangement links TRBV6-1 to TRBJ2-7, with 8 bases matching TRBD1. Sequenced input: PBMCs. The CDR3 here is CASSVRGLYYEQYF. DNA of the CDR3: TGTGCCAGCAGCGTCAGGGGGCTGTACTACGAGCAGTACTTC.